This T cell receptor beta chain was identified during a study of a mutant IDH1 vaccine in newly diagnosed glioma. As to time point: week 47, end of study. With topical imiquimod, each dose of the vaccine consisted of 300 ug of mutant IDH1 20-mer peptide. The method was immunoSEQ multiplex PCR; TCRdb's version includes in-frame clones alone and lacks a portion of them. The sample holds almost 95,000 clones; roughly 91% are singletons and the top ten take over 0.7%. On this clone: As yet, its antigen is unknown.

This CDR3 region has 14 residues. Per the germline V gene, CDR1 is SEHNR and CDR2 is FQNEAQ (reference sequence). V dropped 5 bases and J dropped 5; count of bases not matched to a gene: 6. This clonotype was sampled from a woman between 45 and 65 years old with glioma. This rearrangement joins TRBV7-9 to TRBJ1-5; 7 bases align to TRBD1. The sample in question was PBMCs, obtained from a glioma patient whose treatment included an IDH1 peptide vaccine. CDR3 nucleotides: TGTGCCAGCAGCCCGACAGGGAGGCATCAGCCCCAGCATTTT. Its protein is CASSPTGRHQPQHF. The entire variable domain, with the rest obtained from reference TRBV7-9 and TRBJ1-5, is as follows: DTGVSQNPRHKITKRGQNVTFRCDPISEHNRLYWYRQTLGQGPEFLTYFQNEAQLEKSRLLSDRFSAERPKGSFSTLEIQRTEQGDSAMYLCASSPTGRHQPQHFGDGTRLSIL.